The 5 T cell receptor beta chains listed next were all sequenced from one sample in a study of PD-1 blockade in classical Hodgkin lymphoma. Relapses following autologous stem cell transplantation were seen in all patients, with brentuximab vedotin exposure varying. The data were produced by immunoSEQ multiplex PCR, yet TCRdb's version contains in-frame clones alone and is incomplete. Seen here are some 96,000 clones, over 80% observed once, and the top ten hold about 12%. Sequenced here: peripheral blood mononuclear cells (PBMCs), sampled at baseline. The source is a human donor with classical Hodgkin lymphoma.

This clone was seen just once. The J gene is TRBJ2-3, the V gene TRBV5-1; TRBD1 agrees at 9 bases. Trimming took 0 bases from V and 5 from J; bases not matched to a gene: 7. Looked up from germline, CDR1 is SGHRS and CDR2 is YFSETQ. The CDR3 contains 16 residues. DNA of the CDR3: TGCGCCAGCAGCTTGGCCGCCACAGGGGGCGGAGATACGCAGTATTTT. Translating gives CASSLAATGGGDTQYF.

The chain links TRBV2 to TRBJ1-1; no definite D call. V was shortened by 7 bases and J by 1 base, with 10 bases between the two germline ends. CDR1 is SNHLY and CDR2 is FYNNEI in the germline V gene. This CDR3 spans 13 amino acids. This CDR3 is CASNIAGNTEAFF. The CDR3 coding sequence is TGTGCCAGCAATATAGCAGGGAACACTGAAGCTTTCTTT.

The CDR3 protein is CASSQSGVTGELFF. The CDR3 bases are TGTGCCAGTAGTCAATCGGGAGTCACCGGGGAGCTGTTTTTT. The rearrangement links TRBV19 to TRBJ2-2, with a tentative D call TRBD2 (6 bases). Germline V CDR1 and CDR2: LNHDA, SQIVND (reference sequence). Deletions cut 5 bases from V and 4 bases from J, with 11 bases between. The CDR3 sequence is 14 residues long.

The V and J genes are TRBV6-5 and TRBJ1-2, with 10 bases lining up with TRBD1. Germline CDR1 and CDR2: MNHEY and SVGAGI. The CDR3 is 14 amino acids. The trim removed 6 bases at V and 7 bases at J, leaving 8 bases unmatched. The CDR3 here is CASRDRGKRCGYTF. The CDR3 nucleotides are TGTGCCAGCAGGGACAGGGGGAAGCGGTGTGGCTACACCTTC.

V is TRBV18 and J is TRBJ1-1; 9 nucleotides align to TRBD1. The CDR3 contains 16 residues. Germline assignment: CDR1 KGHSH and CDR2 LQKENI. Trimming took 6 bases from V and 3 from J; bases not matched to a gene: 11. The CDR3 loop reads CASSPNLGTGHTEAFF. For the CDR3, the DNA is TGTGCCAGCTCCCCAAACCTGGGGACAGGGCACACTGAAGCTTTCTTT. Full variable domain (rest looked up from reference TRBV18 and TRBJ1-1): NAGVMQNPRHLVRRRGQEARLRCSPMKGHSHVYWYRQLPEEGLKFMVYLQKENIIDESGMPKERFSAEFPKEGPSILRIQQVVRGDSAAYFCASSPNLGTGHTEAFFGQGTRLTVV.